Following are 18 T cell receptor beta chains from one sample sequenced in a study of blood T cell dynamics during melanoma immunotherapy. Stated time point: pre-treatment baseline. This table comes from immunoSEQ multiplex PCR, and its TCRdb copy is limited to in-frame clones, with some not included. This table has over 6,500 clones, over 70% appearing once. This specimen was blood, taken from a patient treated with checkpoint blockade. The receptors shown here come from a human donor with melanoma.

The V and J genes are TRBV10-3 and TRBJ2-1, with D perhaps matching TRBD1 or TRBD2 (5 bases each). The CDR3 runs to 17 residues. Germline V CDR1 and CDR2: ENHRY, SYGVKD. V was shortened by 0 bases and J by 5 bases, with 17 bases between the two germline ends. The CDR3 region is CAISESNGGVGHNEQFF. CDR3 sequence (DNA): TGTGCCATCAGTGAGTCGAATGGGGGAGTGGGACACAATGAGCAGTTCTTC.

The chain recombines TRBV2 with TRBJ2-5; D not certain. The DNA end is more similar to TRBJ2-7, so the J call may be wrong. Germline V CDR1 and CDR2: SNHLY, FYNNEI. This CDR3 region has 14 residues. The CDR3 bases are TGTGCCAGCAGTGAAAACGGCGGAGCCTACGAGCAGTACTTC. Protein product: CASSENGGAYEQYF.

The chain carries TRBV4-3 and TRBJ2-1; 11 nucleotides line up with TRBD2. The ends lost 1 base at V and 7 bases at J; junction bases unmatched: 3. The V gene's germline CDR1 is LGHNA and CDR2 YSLEER. The CDR3 has 15 amino acids. CDR3 protein: CASSQGSGRANEQFF. The CDR3 DNA is TGCGCCAGCAGCCAAGGTAGCGGGAGGGCGAATGAGCAGTTCTTC.

This chain connects TRBV10-3 to TRBJ2-1; 7 positions agree with TRBD2. The CDR3 is made up of 15 amino acids. Per the germline V gene, CDR1 is ENHRY and CDR2 is SYGVKD. The V gene end was trimmed by 7 bases and the J gene end by 4 bases; junction bases not matched to a gene: 10. CDR3 loop: CAIKGASGKYNEQFF. The CDR3 nucleotides read TGTGCCATCAAAGGGGCTAGCGGAAAATACAATGAGCAGTTCTTC.

The rearrangement uses TRBV5-6 and TRBJ1-1, with no clear D. This CDR3 region has 14 residues. Trimming left V 1 base short and J 4 bases short, with 11 bases between. The germline V gene has CDR1 SGHDT and CDR2 YYEEEE. As DNA, the CDR3 is TGTGCCAGCAGCTTGTGGGAAGTGAGCACTGAAGCTTTCTTT. This gives the protein CASSLWEVSTEAFF.

The rearrangement links TRBV6-1 to TRBJ1-3, with TRBD1 as a possible D gene (6 bases). The CDR3 totals 15 residues. Deletions cut 7 bases from V and 0 bases from J, with 13 bases between. Germline CDR1 MNHNS, CDR2 SASEGT. The CDR3 sequence: CASKMDRYSGNTIYF. The CDR3 region has the DNA TGTGCCAGCAAAATGGACAGATACTCTGGAAACACCATATATTTT.

V and J are TRBV19 and TRBJ1-2; D is ambiguous. Germline V gene data show CDR1 as LNHDA and CDR2 as SQIVND (reference sequence). There are 13 residues in the CDR3. Trimming left V 3 bases short and J 6 bases short, with 11 bases between. CDR3 region: CASSIEAGDGYTF. CDR3 in DNA: TGTGCCAGTAGTATCGAGGCAGGAGATGGCTACACCTTC.

This clone was found once. The rearrangement joins TRBV11-2 to TRBJ2-1; D uncertain. Germline V gene data show CDR1 as SGHAT and CDR2 as FQNNGV. V dropped 2 bases and J dropped 2 bases, with 7 bases sitting between them. CDR3 length: 14 amino acids. CDR3 in amino acids: CASSLKRPYNEQFF. CDR3 coding DNA: TGTGCCAGCAGCTTAAAAAGACCCTACAATGAGCAGTTCTTC.

The gene calls are TRBV7-3 and TRBJ2-3, with TRBD1 matching over 9 bases. Germline CDR1 SGHTA, CDR2 FQGTGA. The CDR3 has 14 amino acids. V trimming: 5 bases; J trimming: 3 bases; junction bases outside the gene matches: 3. CDR3 sequence: CASSPDRGTDTQYF. The CDR3 nucleotides are TGTGCCAGCAGCCCAGACAGGGGGACAGATACGCAGTATTTT.

In this sample, this clone turned up a few times. The chain combines TRBV10-1 with TRBJ1-2; TRBD1 matches at 9 bases. The CDR3 sequence is 14 residues long. The V gene end was trimmed by 0 bases and the J gene end by 13 bases; junction bases not matched to a gene: 9. The germline V gene has CDR1 WNHNN and CDR2 SYGVQD (reference sequence). The CDR3 loop reads CASSESLGQGFTTF. For the CDR3, the DNA is TGCGCCAGCAGTGAGTCCCTGGGACAGGGATTTACCACCTTC.

This clone is a singleton in its sample. This sequence joins TRBV14 and TRBJ2-3; no definite D call. CDR1 is SGHDN and CDR2 is FVKESK in the germline V gene. Between the trimmed V and J ends, which lost 0 bases and 6 bases, there was a span of 4 bases. This CDR3 has 12 amino acids. The CDR3 region is CASSQDWDTQYF. For the CDR3, the DNA is TGTGCCAGCAGCCAAGATTGGGATACGCAGTATTTT.

The chain combines TRBV18 with TRBJ2-7; 9 bases agree with TRBD2. Germline CDR1 reads KGHSH; CDR2 reads LQKENI. The trim removed 3 bases at V and 0 bases at J, leaving 3 bases unmatched. There are 15 residues in the CDR3. The CDR3 nucleotides read TGTGCCAGCTCACCCGGACTAGCGACCTCCTACGAGCAGTACTTC. Protein sequence: CASSPGLATSYEQYF.

The V call is TRBV10-2, the J call TRBJ1-5; a weak D match, TRBD1 (6 bases). With 10 bases removed from V and 6 bases from J, the gap between germline ends came to 16 bases. The CDR3 sequence is 13 residues long. The germline CDR1 and CDR2 sequences are WSHSY and SAAADI. The CDR3 sequence is CATAQGRGQPQHF. The CDR3, as DNA: TGCGCCACCGCGCAGGGGAGAGGTCAGCCCCAGCATTTT.

The chain carries TRBV6-5 and TRBJ2-6, with a weak D call TRBD2 (5 bases). In germline, CDR1 is MNHEY, CDR2 SVGAGI. The CDR3 is 15 amino acids. V was clipped by 6 bases and J by 3 bases, with 12 bases between them. The CDR3 DNA is TGTGCCAGCAGATCCGAGGGTTATGGGGCCAACGTCCTGACTTTC. Protein: CASRSEGYGANVLTF.

This chain links TRBV6-1 with TRBJ1-2; TRBD1 matches at 7 bases. This CDR3 region has 15 residues. CDR1 is MNHNS, CDR2 SASEGT, per germline. V was clipped by 2 bases and J by 5 bases; unmatched bases: 8. The chain's CDR3 is CASSEFEGAQYGYTF. CDR3 bases: TGTGCCAGCAGTGAATTCGAGGGGGCTCAATATGGCTACACCTTC.

The chain recombines TRBV6-1 with TRBJ1-1; D is unresolved. V gave up 4 bases and J gave up 0 bases, with 12 bases separating them. The CDR3 contains 15 residues. The germline gives CDR1 MNHNS, CDR2 SASEGT. The CDR3 here is CASSAGRSMNTEAFF. The CDR3 nucleotides are TGTGCCAGCAGTGCTGGGCGCTCTATGAACACTGAAGCTTTCTTT.

V usage is TRBV28 and J usage is TRBJ2-1; D is perhaps TRBD2 (5 bases). From germline, CDR1 is MDHEN and CDR2 SYDVKM. Trimming removed 7 bases at V and 9 bases at J, with 16 bases between. CDR3 length equals 13 residues. This chain's CDR3 is CASTSGFAGEQFF. DNA for the CDR3: TGTGCCAGCACCTCTGGGTTTGCGGGTGAGCAGTTCTTC.

This chain connects TRBV30 to TRBJ2-7; possibly TRBD2 for D (6 bases). The V end was cut by 4 bases, the J end by 3 bases, with 22 bases between. The germline V gene has CDR1 GTSNPN and CDR2 SVGIG (reference sequence). The CDR3 covers 16 residues. The CDR3 region is CAWNTVGSAGLYEQYF. The CDR3, as DNA: TGTGCCTGGAATACAGTCGGGAGCGCGGGGCTCTACGAGCAGTACTTC. Full variable domain (remainder filled in from reference TRBV30 and TRBJ2-7): SQTIHQWPATLVQPVGSPLSLECTVEGTSNPNLYWYRQAAGRGLQLLFYSVGIGQISSEVPQNLSASRPQDRQFILSSKKLLLSDSGFYLCAWNTVGSAGLYEQYFGPGTRLTVT.